One sample yielded the 4 T cell receptor beta chains listed below, sequenced in a study of blood T cell repertoires in COVID-19 (dated by TCRdb to the early 2020s). The protocol used for the library was the immunoSEQ multiplex PCR assay. Drawn from immuneACCESS, this table holds only the in-frame rearrangements with V and J called that TCRdb kept. Clones are partly lost; checked studies trace under half to an unresolved V gene and leave the rest unexplained. Present in this sample are over 45,000 clones, approximately 80% of which were seen just once. Around 50% of the sample belongs to the ten largest clones. Sequencing used peripheral blood. Receptors were obtained from a man aged 65 to 85 with acute or convalescent COVID-19.

This rearrangement joins TRBV6-1 to TRBJ1-2; D unresolved. There are 13 residues in the CDR3. V shed 1 base and J shed 5 bases, with 8 bases lying between them. Per the germline V gene, CDR1 is MNHNS and CDR2 is SASEGT. The CDR3 nucleotides are TGTGCCAGCAGTGAAGTTGGCAGGTATGGCTACACCTTC. As protein: CASSEVGRYGYTF.

This clone was observed once. The rearrangement links TRBV15 to TRBJ1-5; perhaps TRBD1 as D (5 bases). CDR3 size: 14 residues. The germline V gene has CDR1 LNHNV and CDR2 YYDKDF (reference sequence). The ends were cut back, 3 bases at V and 11 bases at J, with 17 bases in the middle. The CDR3 nucleotides read TGTGCCACCAGCAGGGGGGGAGGGCCTTCTGCCCAGCATTTT. It encodes CATSRGGGPSAQHF.

V usage is TRBV18 and J usage is TRBJ1-5; the D gene is possibly TRBD1 (5 bases). Germline assignment: CDR1 KGHSH and CDR2 LQKENI. V lost 2 bases, J lost 4 bases, and 9 bases lay in between. This CDR3 is 14 amino acids long. CDR3 amino acids: CASSPGGGNQPQHF. The CDR3 bases are TGTGCCAGCTCACCAGGGGGGGGGAATCAGCCCCAGCATTTT.

This chain links TRBV6-6 with TRBJ1-1; D might be TRBD1 (5 bases). The CDR3 sequence is 13 residues long. V was clipped by 6 bases and J by 4 bases, with 12 bases between them. Germline V gene data show CDR1 as MNHNY and CDR2 as SVGAGI (reference sequence). The CDR3 loop is CASSSGSSTEAFF. For the CDR3, the DNA is TGTGCCAGCAGCTCAGGGTCTTCCACTGAAGCTTTCTTT.